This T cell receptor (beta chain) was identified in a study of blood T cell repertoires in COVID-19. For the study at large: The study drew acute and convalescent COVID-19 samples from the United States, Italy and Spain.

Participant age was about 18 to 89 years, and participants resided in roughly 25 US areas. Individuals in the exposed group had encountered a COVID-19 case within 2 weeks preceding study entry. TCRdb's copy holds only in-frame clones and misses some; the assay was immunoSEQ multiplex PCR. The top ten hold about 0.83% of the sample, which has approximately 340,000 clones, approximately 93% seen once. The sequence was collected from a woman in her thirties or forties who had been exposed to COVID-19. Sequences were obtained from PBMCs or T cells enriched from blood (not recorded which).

The CDR3 sequence: CSVSLGAGGGGYTF. CDR3 coding DNA: TGCAGCGTCTCCCTCGGCGCAGGGGGTGGTGGCTACACCTTC. This rearrangement joins TRBV29-1 to TRBJ1-2, with TRBD1 matching 7 bases. Losses at the gene ends were 6 bases for V and 7 bases for J; bases not matched to a gene: 14. Germline V lookup: CDR1 SQVTM, CDR2 ANQGSEA. There are 14 residues in the CDR3.